These 21 T cell receptor beta chains were sequenced from one sample in a study of T cells in women clearing cervical HPV infection. Profiling relied on immunoSEQ multiplex PCR, and the TCRdb table lists in-frame clones only, not all of them. This listing includes 30,000 to 35,000 clones. Source material: blood buffy coat. These TCRs come from a woman between 18 and 70 years old with a cervical HPV16 infection that either progressed to CIN3+ or cleared (not recorded which).

For this clone: Coverage ceases 3 residues before the CDR3 finishes, and the germline J gene fills in the end. This chain links TRBV6-2 or TRBV6-3 with TRBJ1-1; no clear D. Germline V lookup: CDR1 MNHEY, CDR2 SVGEGT. V dropped 4 bases and J dropped 0 bases, with 12 bases sitting between them. The length of the CDR3 is 15 residues. The CDR3 sequence: CASSFHSVMNTEAFF. CDR3 bases read: TGTGCCAGCAGTTTCCACAGTGTCATGAACACTGAA.

Turning to this clone: The read ends 3 residues early relative to the CDR3; the germline J gene fills the gap. J is TRBJ2-7 and V is TRBV5-6, with 9 bases fitting TRBD1. V trimming: 4 bases; J trimming: 4 bases; junction bases outside the gene matches: 9. CDR1 and CDR2 (germline): SGHDT, YYEEEE. This CDR3 contains 15 residues. This chain's CDR3 is CASSPGGTGSYEQYF. The DNA read from the CDR3 is TGTGCCAGCAGCCCCGGGGGGACAGGGAGTTACGAG.

As for this clone: Read coverage stops 3 residues before the CDR3 terminus; the germline J gene supplies the remainder. This chain joins TRBV20-1 and TRBJ2-3; 8 bases match TRBD2. This CDR3 comprises 14 residues. Germline V gene sequence: CDR1 DFQATT, CDR2 SNEGSKA (reference sequence). CDR3 in amino acids: CSAASGGAFETQYF. CDR3 DNA, as far as it was read: TGCAGTGCTGCCTCCGGGGGGGCCTTTGAGACG.

On this clone: One end of the junction fails to match germline, which may point to a read error. Read sequence stops 3 residues before the CDR3 end, and the germline J gene provides the missing end. The sample contains more than one DNA sequence encoding this CDR3. The rearrangement uses TRBV2 and TRBJ1-3, with a tentative D call TRBD1 (5 bases). The germline V gene has CDR1 SNHLY and CDR2 FYNNEI. The CDR3 totals 15 residues. The CDR3 reads CASRGTGETGNTIYF. Incomplete CDR3 DNA: TGTGCCAGCAGGGGGACGGGGGAAACTGGAAACACT.

Concerning this clone itself: The read terminates 3 residues ahead of where the CDR3 ends, so the germline J gene completes it. The chain joins TRBV19 to TRBJ2-7; TRBD2 is a possible D gene (6 bases). Trimming removed 6 bases from V and 6 bases from J, with 18 bases in between. CDR3 size: 14 residues. CDR1 is LNHDA, CDR2 SQIVND, per germline (reference sequence). This chain's CDR3 is CASRPVGGSVEQYF. CDR3 DNA, as far as it was read: TGTGCCAGTAGGCCGGTTGGGGGGTCGGTCGAG. Combining the CDR3 with reference TRBV19 and TRBJ2-7 gives the whole variable domain DGGITQSPKYLFRKEGQNVTLSCEQNLNHDAMYWYRQDPGQGLRLIYYSQIVNDFQKGDIAEGYSVSREKKESFPLTVTSAQKNPTAFYLCASRPVGGSVEQYFGPGTRLTVT.

A word on this clone: The missing CDR3 end, 3 residues past where the read stops, is filled in from the germline J gene. The chain links TRBV13 to TRBJ1-1; 7 nucleotides agree with TRBD1. Germline V gene sequence: CDR1 PRHDT, CDR2 FYEKMQ (reference sequence). This CDR3 has 17 residues. Unmatched junction bases numbered 14, after V lost 7 bases and J lost 0 bases. The CDR3 here is CASTSRPGQEMNTEAFF. CDR3 bases read: TGTGCCAGCACCTCCCGCCCCGGACAGGAAATGAACACTGAA.

Of note for this clone: From the germline J gene comes the end of the CDR3, since the read stops 3 residues before it. The chain is built from TRBV7-2 and TRBJ1-4; 10 nucleotides line up with TRBD1. Germline V CDR1 and CDR2: SGHTA, FQGNSA. The length of the CDR3 is 13 residues. Here the CDR3 reads CASSLGQGTKLFF. The CDR3 DNA, read in part, is TGTGCCAGCAGCCTGGGACAGGGGACGAAA.

As to this clone: The read ends 3 residues shy of where the CDR3 ends; the end is completed using the germline J gene. The chain joins TRBV10-2 to TRBJ2-3; 8 bases match TRBD2. Trimming at V came to 9 bases and at J to 0 bases, leaving 8 bases not matched to a gene. CDR1 WSHSY and CDR2 SAAADI come from the germline V gene. The length of the CDR3 is 15 residues. The DNA read from the CDR3 is TGCGCCAGTGCCGTAGCGGGACACAGCACAGATACG. Residues: CASAVAGHSTDT. The whole CDR3 region reads CASAVAGHSTDTQYF.

With regard to this clone: The read terminates 3 residues before the CDR3 end, so the remaining end is supplied by the germline J gene. The chain is built from TRBV2 and TRBJ2-1; TRBD2 matches 15 bases. The V and J ends lost 6 bases and 7 bases, in that order; junction bases with no gene match: 4. Germline loops: CDR1 SNHLY, CDR2 FYNNEI. The CDR3 consists of 15 residues. Here the CDR3 reads CASRAGTSGRNEQFF. The sequenced part of the CDR3 DNA is TGTGCCAGCAGGGCCGGGACTAGCGGGAGGAATGAG.

As concerns this clone: The read finishes 3 residues shy of the CDR3 end, and the germline J gene is used to complete it. The chain employs TRBV2 and TRBJ2-5; 10 nucleotides match TRBD2. CDR1 SNHLY and CDR2 FYNNEI come from the germline V gene. CDR3 length: 15 residues. The CDR3 is CASSSPSGSGDTQYF. The DNA read from the CDR3 is TGTGCCAGCAGTTCGCCTAGCGGGAGTGGAGATACC.

As concerns this clone: At one boundary the junction diverges from the germline segment, which might be a read error. The sequence runs out 3 residues before the end of the CDR3; the remainder is reconstructed from the germline J gene. Other DNA sequences in this sample translate to the same CDR3. This chain links TRBV18 with TRBJ1-3; no firm D call. Germline V gene sequence: CDR1 KGHSH, CDR2 LQKENI. The CDR3 extends over 16 amino acids. This CDR3 reads CASSPPEGYSGNTIYF. The CDR3 bases that were read are TGTGCCAGCTCACCACCAGAGGGCTACTCTGGAAACACT.

A word on this clone: The read ends 3 residues shy of where the CDR3 ends; the end is completed using the germline J gene. The chain is built from TRBV7-2 and TRBJ2-7; 9 bases map to TRBD1. The CDR3 loop spans 14 amino acids. With V trimmed by 5 bases and J by 3 bases, 5 bases remained unmatched. Germline V gene sequence: CDR1 SGHTA, CDR2 FQGNSA. The CDR3: CASSLRQGGYEQYF. The DNA read from the CDR3 is TGTGCCAGCAGCCTCCGACAGGGGGGCTACGAG.

Note on this clone: The read is 3 residues too short to cover the CDR3 end, so that end is filled in from the germline J gene. The chain is built from TRBV2 and TRBJ2-1; the match to TRBD2 covers 13 bases. V trimming: 8 bases; J trimming: 5 bases; junction bases outside the gene matches: 6. Germline V gene sequence: CDR1 SNHLY, CDR2 FYNNEI. CDR3 length: 15 residues. The CDR3 reads CASETGTSGNNEQFF. CDR3 DNA, as far as it was read: TGTGCCAGCGAAACCGGGACTAGCGGGAACAATGAG.

Notes on this clone: Read sequence stops 3 residues before the CDR3 end, and the germline J gene provides the missing end. The chain uses TRBV18 and TRBJ1-1; 10 positions agree with TRBD1. CDR1 is KGHSH and CDR2 is LQKENI in the germline V gene. The CDR3 length is 14 residues. Trimming at V came to 6 bases and at J to 3 bases, leaving 4 bases not matched to a gene. CDR3: CASSGGQGYTEAFF. The sequenced part of the CDR3 DNA is TGTGCCAGCTCGGGGGGACAGGGGTACACTGAA.

The DNA read from the CDR3 is TGTGCCAGCAGTCCGGGACAGGCCCACGGAAAA. Translated: CASSPGQAHGK. In full, the CDR3 is CASSPGQAHGKLFF. The chain recombines TRBV28 with TRBJ1-4; 8 nucleotides agree with TRBD1. With the read ending 3 residues before the CDR3 end, the germline J gene is used to fill in that end. Unmatched junction bases numbered 9, after V lost 5 bases and J lost 10 bases. Germline lookup yields CDR1 MDHEN and CDR2 SYDVKM. This CDR3 has 14 amino acids.

A word on this clone: The CDR3 is cut off 3 residues early in the read; its end comes from the germline J gene. The chain recombines TRBV5-1 with TRBJ1-1; perhaps TRBD1 as D (5 bases). The germline V gene has CDR1 SGHRS and CDR2 YFSETQ. This CDR3 comprises 15 residues. The germline V and J ends were trimmed by 0 bases and 0 bases, with 9 bases remaining between them. The covered CDR3 bases are TGCGCCAGCAGCTTGGTGGGGGGTATGAACACTGAA. Amino acids: CASSLVGGMNTE. The CDR3, in full, reads CASSLVGGMNTEAFF.

On this clone: The read stops 3 residues short of the end of the CDR3; the missing end is completed from the germline J gene. The chain links TRBV5-1 to TRBJ2-7; D is unclear. The V gene lost 0 bases and the J gene lost 3 bases, with 4 bases spanning the gap. The CDR3 is 12 amino acids. Germline CDR1 reads SGHRS; CDR2 reads YFSETQ. CDR3 sequence: CASSLDYYEQYF. The CDR3 bases that were read are TGCGCCAGCAGCTTGGACTACTACGAG.

Worth noting for this clone: The read halts 3 residues ahead of the CDR3 end, with the missing end drawn from the germline J gene. The chain carries TRBV19 and TRBJ2-3; the D gene is possibly TRBD2 (5 bases). Trimming took 4 bases from V and 2 from J, leaving 10 bases between them. The CDR3 extends over 14 amino acids. Looked up from germline, CDR1 is LNHDA and CDR2 is SQIVND (reference sequence). The covered CDR3 bases are TGTGCCAGTAGTACGGACTGGGACACAGATACG. The encoded protein is CASSTDWDTDT. The entire CDR3 protein is CASSTDWDTDTQYF.

Turning to this clone: The read falls 3 residues short of the CDR3 end, and the missing part is taken from the germline J gene. V gene TRBV6-2 or TRBV6-3 combines with J gene TRBJ2-1; possibly TRBD1 for D (6 bases). The CDR3 covers 13 residues. Trimming left V 0 bases short and J 6 bases short, with 6 bases between. Germline assignment: CDR1 MNHEY and CDR2 SVGEGT. The DNA read from the CDR3 is TGTGCCAGCAGTTACTCCAGGGGCAATGAG. Protein product: CASSYSRGNE. The CDR3 in full is CASSYSRGNEQFF.

A remark on this clone: Coverage ceases 3 residues before the CDR3 finishes, and the germline J gene fills in the end. This rearrangement joins TRBV6-2 or TRBV6-3 to TRBJ2-5; 9 nucleotides agree with TRBD1. CDR1 is MNHEY and CDR2 is SVGEGT in the germline V gene. CDR3 length: 15 residues. The part of the CDR3 DNA that was read is TGTGCCAGCGGGGGCTGGGACAGGGTCGTCGATACC. The encoded protein is CASGGWDRVVDT. The whole CDR3 region reads CASGGWDRVVDTQYF.

Note on this clone: The read comes to an end 3 residues before the CDR3 does, leaving the germline J gene to fill in the end. This chain links TRBV19 with TRBJ2-2; TRBD1 might be the D (6 bases). V was cut by 8 bases and J by 0 bases, with 16 bases left in between. The germline CDR1 and CDR2 sequences are LNHDA and SQIVND (reference sequence). This CDR3 has 16 residues. This CDR3 is CASQPPGTTNTGELFF. The DNA read from the CDR3 is TGTGCCAGTCAGCCCCCGGGGACAACGAACACCGGGGAG.